This TCR beta chain was profiled in a study of T cell responses to AZD1222 COVID-19 vaccine. Regarding this clone: Its specificity is unknown.

Germline loops: CDR1 SGDLS, CDR2 YYNGEE. CDR3 length: 16 residues. V dropped 0 bases and J dropped 0 bases, with 10 bases sitting between them. The table came from immunoSEQ multiplex PCR; TCRdb's copy has only in-frame clones and leaves some out. The table records about 110,000 clones, roughly 88% of them present only once. Findings and limits, study-wide: A mostly white British donor set with more females was recruited, and clonal diversity was possibly underestimated. Repertoires were collected only later (after the peak T cell response had occurred).

The chain uses TRBV9 and TRBJ2-1; D might be TRBD1 (6 bases). The TCR comes from an adult in good health. Sequencing was performed on peripheral blood, taken on day 0 of AZD1222 vaccination. The CDR3 sequence is CASSVEAGVSYNEQFF. DNA for the CDR3: TGTGCCAGCAGCGTAGAAGCAGGGGTCTCCTACAATGAGCAGTTCTTC.